This T cell receptor (beta chain) was sequenced in a study of shared T cell receptors in the human thymus. The germline V gene encodes CDR1 KGHSH and CDR2 LQKENI. The CDR3 is 14 amino acids. Deletions cut 2 bases from V and 3 bases from J, with 7 bases between. The data were produced by immunoSEQ multiplex PCR, yet TCRdb's version contains in-frame clones alone and is incomplete. The top ten hold over 0.008% of the sample, which has some 760,000 clones, over 75% seen once. These data were likewise used in another study, on human thymus T cells. That work adds: Corrective cardiac surgery supplied the resected thymus tissue.

The chain is built from TRBV18 and TRBJ2-2; a possible D gene is TRBD1 (5 bases). Sequencing used thymocytes. The sequence was obtained from a girl in the first two years of life with a congenital heart defect. Here the CDR3 DNA reads TGTGCCAGCTCACCAAGACAGCACACCGGGGAGCTGTTTTTT. Its protein product is CASSPRQHTGELFF.